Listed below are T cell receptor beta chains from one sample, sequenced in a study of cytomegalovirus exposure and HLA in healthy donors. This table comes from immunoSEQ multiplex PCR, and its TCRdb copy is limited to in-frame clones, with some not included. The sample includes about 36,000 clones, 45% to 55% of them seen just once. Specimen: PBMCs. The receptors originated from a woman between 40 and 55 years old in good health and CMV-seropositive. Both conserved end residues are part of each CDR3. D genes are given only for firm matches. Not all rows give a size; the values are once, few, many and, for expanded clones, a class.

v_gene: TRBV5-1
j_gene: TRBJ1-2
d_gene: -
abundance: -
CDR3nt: TGCGCCAGCAGCTTCAGGGTGGCTAACTATGGCTACACCTTC
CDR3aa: CASSFRVANYGYTF

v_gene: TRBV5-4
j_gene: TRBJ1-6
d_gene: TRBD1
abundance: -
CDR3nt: TGTGCCAGCGGCGAAACAGGGGGTGATTCACCCCTCCACTTT
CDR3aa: CASGETGGDSPLHF

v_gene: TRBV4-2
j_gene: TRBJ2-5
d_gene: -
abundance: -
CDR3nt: TGTGCCAGCAGCCAAGAGGAGGCCTCCGCCCAAGAGACCCAGTACTTC
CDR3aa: CASSQEEASAQETQYF

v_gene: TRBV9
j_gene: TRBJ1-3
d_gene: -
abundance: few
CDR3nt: TGTGCCAGCAGCGAGAGACAGGATAGTAGAAACACCATATATTTT
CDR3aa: CASSERQDSRNTIYF

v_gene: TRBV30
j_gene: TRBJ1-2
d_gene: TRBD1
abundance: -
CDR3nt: TGTGCCTGGAGTCAACCGACAGGGAATGGCTACACCTTC
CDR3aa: CAWSQPTGNGYTF

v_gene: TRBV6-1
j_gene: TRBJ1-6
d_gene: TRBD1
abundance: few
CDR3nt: TGTGCCAGCAGTGACGAGACAGGGCTTAATTCACCCCTCCACTTT
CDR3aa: CASSDETGLNSPLHF

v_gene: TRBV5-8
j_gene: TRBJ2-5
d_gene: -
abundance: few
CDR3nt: TGTGCCAGCAGCTTTGCACTGGAGACCCAGTACTTC
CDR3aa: CASSFALETQYF

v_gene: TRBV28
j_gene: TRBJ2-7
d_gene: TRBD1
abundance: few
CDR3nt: TGTGCCAGCAGTACGACAGGGGGCTACTACGAGCAGTACTTC
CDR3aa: CASSTTGGYYEQYF

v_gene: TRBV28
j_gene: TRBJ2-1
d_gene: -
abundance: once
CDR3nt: TGTGCCAGCAGGGTAGACAGCAGGGTCAATGAGCAGTTCTTC
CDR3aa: CASRVDSRVNEQFF

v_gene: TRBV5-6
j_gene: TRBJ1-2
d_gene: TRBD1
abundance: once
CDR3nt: TGTGCCAGCAGCCCAGGGGGAGGTACTGGTGGCTACACCTTC
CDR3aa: CASSPGGGTGGYTF

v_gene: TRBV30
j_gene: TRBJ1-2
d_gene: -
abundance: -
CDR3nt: TGTGCCTGGAGTGTACTGAAGGGCTACACCTTC
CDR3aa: CAWSVLKGYTF

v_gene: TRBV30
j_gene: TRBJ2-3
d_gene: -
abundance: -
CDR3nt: TGTGCCTGGAGTGCGGGAATTGCGCAGTATTTT
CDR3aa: CAWSAGIAQYF

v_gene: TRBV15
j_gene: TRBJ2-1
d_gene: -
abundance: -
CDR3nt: TGTGCCACCAGCAGAAGGCAGGGTGTGAGTGAGCAGTTCTTC
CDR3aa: CATSRRQGVSEQFF

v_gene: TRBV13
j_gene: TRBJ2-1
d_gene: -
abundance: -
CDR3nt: TGTGCCAGCAGCTTAGGAGGCCCCCGGGACAATGAGCAGTTCTTC
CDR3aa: CASSLGGPRDNEQFF

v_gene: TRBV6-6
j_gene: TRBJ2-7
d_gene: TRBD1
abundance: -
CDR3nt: TGTGCCAGCAGTTACGGGGCCGGGACAGGGTACGAGCAGTACTTC
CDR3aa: CASSYGAGTGYEQYF

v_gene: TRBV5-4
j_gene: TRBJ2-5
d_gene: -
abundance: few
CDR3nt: TGTGCCAGCAGCCAGTATGGGGGCGCGAAGACCCAGTACTTC
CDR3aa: CASSQYGGAKTQYF

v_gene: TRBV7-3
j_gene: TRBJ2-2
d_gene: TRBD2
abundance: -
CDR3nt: TGTGCCAGCAGCTTAAAGGCAGGACTAGCGGGGGCCGCATTGAACACCGGGGAGCTGTTTTTT
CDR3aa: CASSLKAGLAGAALNTGELFF

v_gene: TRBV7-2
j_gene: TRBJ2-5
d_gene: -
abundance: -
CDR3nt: TGTGCCAGCAGCTTAGGCGGAGGGGCAGAGACCCAGTACTTC
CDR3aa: CASSLGGGAETQYF

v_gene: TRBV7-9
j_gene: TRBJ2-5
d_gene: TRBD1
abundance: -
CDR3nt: TGTGCCAGCAGCTCGGAGGAGAGGACAGGACAAGAGACCCAGTACTTC
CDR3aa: CASSSEERTGQETQYF

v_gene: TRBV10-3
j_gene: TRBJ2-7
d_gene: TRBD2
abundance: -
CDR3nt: TGTGCCGTAACTGGGTCGGGGCTAGCGGGGGCCTACGAGCAGTACTTC
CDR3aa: CAVTGSGLAGAYEQYF

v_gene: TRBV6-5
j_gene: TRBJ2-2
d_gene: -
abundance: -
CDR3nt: TGTGCCAGCAGCACCGGGTACCGAGGGACCGGGGAGCTGTTTTTT
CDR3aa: CASSTGYRGTGELFF

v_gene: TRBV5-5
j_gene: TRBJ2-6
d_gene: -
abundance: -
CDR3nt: TGTGCCAGCAGCCTCTCCCCTGGGGCCAACGTCCTGACTTTC
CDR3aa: CASSLSPGANVLTF

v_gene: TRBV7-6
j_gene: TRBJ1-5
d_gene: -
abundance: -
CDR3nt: TGTGCCAGCAGCTTAAGAGGGGGAACCCTGAGCAATCAGCCCCAGCATTTT
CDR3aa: CASSLRGGTLSNQPQHF

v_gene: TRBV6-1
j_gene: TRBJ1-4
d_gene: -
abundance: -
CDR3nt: TGTGCCAGCAGTGTCCACAGTGCAACTAATGAAAAACTGTTTTTT
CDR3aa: CASSVHSATNEKLFF

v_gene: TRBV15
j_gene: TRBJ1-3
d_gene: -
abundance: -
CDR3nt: TGTGCCACCAGCCAACGTAGCTCTGGAAACACCATATATTTT
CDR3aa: CATSQRSSGNTIYF

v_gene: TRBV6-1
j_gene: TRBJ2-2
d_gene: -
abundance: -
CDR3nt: TGTGCCAGCAGTATGGGGCAGGAATCCGGGGAGCTGTTTTTT
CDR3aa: CASSMGQESGELFF

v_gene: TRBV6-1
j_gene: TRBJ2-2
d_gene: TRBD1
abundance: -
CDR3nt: TGTGCCAGCAGTAAACGACAGGGGAACACCGGGGAGCTGTTTTTT
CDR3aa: CASSKRQGNTGELFF

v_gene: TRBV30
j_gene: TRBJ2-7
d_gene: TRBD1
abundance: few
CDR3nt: TGTGCCTGGAGTGTACAGGGGACGGGGGAGCAGTACTTC
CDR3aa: CAWSVQGTGEQYF

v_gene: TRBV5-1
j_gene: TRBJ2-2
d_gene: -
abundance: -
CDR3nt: TGCGCCAGCAGCTTGCAGGCCCTTGGTACCGGGGAGCTGTTTTTT
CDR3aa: CASSLQALGTGELFF

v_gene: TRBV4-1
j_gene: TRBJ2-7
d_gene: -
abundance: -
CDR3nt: TGCGCCAGCAGCGGGGGGGCTTACTTC
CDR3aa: CASSGGAYF

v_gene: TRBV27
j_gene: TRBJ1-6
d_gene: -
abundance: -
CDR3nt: TGTGCCAGCACCTCATCACGGGAGGCGAGCTCCTATAATTCACCCCTCCACTTT
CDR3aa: CASTSSREASSYNSPLHF

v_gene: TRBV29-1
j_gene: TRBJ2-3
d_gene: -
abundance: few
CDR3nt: TGCAGCGTAACAGGGGAAGCGGGGGGCACAGATACGCAGTATTTT
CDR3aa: CSVTGEAGGTDTQYF

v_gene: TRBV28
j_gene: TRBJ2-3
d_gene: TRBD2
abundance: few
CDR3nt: TGTGCCAGCAGTTTAGCGGGGGGCCACACAGATACGCAGTATTTT
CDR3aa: CASSLAGGHTDTQYF

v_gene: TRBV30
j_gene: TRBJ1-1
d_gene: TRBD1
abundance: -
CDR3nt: TGTGCCTGGAGTGGGGGCAGGGGGACTGAAGCTTTCTTT
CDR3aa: CAWSGGRGTEAFF

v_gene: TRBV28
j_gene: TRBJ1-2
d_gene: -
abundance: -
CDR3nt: TGTGCCAGCAGTTTAAGAACAGCATATGGCTACACCTTC
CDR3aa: CASSLRTAYGYTF

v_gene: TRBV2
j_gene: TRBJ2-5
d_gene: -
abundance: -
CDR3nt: TGTGCCAGCAGTGGCCAGGTGGAGACCCAGTACTTC
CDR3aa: CASSGQVETQYF

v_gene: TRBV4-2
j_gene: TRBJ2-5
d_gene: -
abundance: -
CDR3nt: TGTGCCAGCAGCCAAGAATATCAGGAGACCCAGTACTTC
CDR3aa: CASSQEYQETQYF

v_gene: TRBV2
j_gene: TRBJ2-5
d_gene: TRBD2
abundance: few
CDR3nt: TGTGCCAGCAGTGGGACTAGCGGGGCCCCAGGGGAGACCCAGTACTTC
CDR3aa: CASSGTSGAPGETQYF

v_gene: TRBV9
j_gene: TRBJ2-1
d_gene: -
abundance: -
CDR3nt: TGTGCCAGCAGCGTACGGGACTCCGTCTACAATGAGCAGTTCTTC
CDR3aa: CASSVRDSVYNEQFF

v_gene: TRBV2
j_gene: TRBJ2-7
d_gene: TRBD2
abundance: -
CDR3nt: TGTGCCAGCAATAGCGGGGGGGCCTACGAGCAGTACTTC
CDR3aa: CASNSGGAYEQYF

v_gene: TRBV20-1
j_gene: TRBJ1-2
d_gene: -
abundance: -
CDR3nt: TGCAGTGGTCGTCGGGGTGTTGGCTACACCTTC
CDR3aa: CSGRRGVGYTF

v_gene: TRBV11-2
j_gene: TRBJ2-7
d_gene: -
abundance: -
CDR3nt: TGTGCCAGCAGCCGCGGGGGCCTCATGAGCTTC
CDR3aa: CASSRGGLMSF

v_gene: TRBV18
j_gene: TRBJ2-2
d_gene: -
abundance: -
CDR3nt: TGTGCCAGCTCATTTGGACAGCTTAGGGATGCAAGGGAGCTGTTTTTT
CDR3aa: CASSFGQLRDARELFF

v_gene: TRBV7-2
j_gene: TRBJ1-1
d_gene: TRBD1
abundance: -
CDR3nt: TGTGCCAGCAGCGCTCCGGGACAGGGGGCGCGTCGCACTGAAGCTTTCTTT
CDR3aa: CASSAPGQGARRTEAFF

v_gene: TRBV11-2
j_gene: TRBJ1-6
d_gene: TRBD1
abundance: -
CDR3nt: TGTGCCAGCAGCTTACGCGGACAGGGGATGAATTCACCCCTCCACTTT
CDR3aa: CASSLRGQGMNSPLHF

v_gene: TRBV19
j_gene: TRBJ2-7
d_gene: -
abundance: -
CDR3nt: TGTGCCACCCGGTCCTTTGACTCCTACGAGCAGTACTTC
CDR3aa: CATRSFDSYEQYF

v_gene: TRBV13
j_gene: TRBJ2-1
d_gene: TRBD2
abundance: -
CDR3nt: TGTGCCAGCAGCCCGCGGGGGTTCTCCTACAATGAGCAGTTCTTC
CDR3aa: CASSPRGFSYNEQFF

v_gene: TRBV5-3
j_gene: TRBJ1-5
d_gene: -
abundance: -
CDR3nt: TGTGCCAGAAGTCATCCGGTCCGGGCGAGGGAGCCCCAGCATTTT
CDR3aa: CARSHPVRAREPQHF

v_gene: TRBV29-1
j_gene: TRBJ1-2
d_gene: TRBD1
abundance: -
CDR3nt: TGCAGCGATTCCCGGGACAGGGTTAACTATGGCTACACCTTC
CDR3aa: CSDSRDRVNYGYTF

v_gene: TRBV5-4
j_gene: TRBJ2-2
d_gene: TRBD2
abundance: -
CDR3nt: TGTGCCAGCAGCTCCGGACTAGCGGGGGCAACCGGGGAGCTGTTTTTT
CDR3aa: CASSSGLAGATGELFF

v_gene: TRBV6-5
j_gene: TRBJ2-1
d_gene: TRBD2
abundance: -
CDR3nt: TGTGCCAGCAGTTCGACTAGCGGGGGGCATGAGCAGTTCTTC
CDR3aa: CASSSTSGGHEQFF

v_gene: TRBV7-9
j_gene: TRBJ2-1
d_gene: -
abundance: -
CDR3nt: TGTGCCAGCAGCTTAGTTACCGCTTCGGTTGTGCAGTTCTTC
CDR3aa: CASSLVTASVVQFF

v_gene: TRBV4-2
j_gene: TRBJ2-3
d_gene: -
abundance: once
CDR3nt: TGTGCCAGCAGCCAAGGTTCCGGAGGGGGCACAGATACGCAGTATTTT
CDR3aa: CASSQGSGGGTDTQYF

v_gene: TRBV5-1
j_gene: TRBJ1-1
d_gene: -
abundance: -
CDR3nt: TGCGCCAGCAGCTTGGGAGGGATGAACACTGAAGCTTTCTTT
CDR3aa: CASSLGGMNTEAFF

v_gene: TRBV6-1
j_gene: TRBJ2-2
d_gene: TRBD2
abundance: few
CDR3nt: TGTGCCAGCAGTGAACGACTAGCGGGACCGAACACCGGGGAGCTGTTTTTT
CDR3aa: CASSERLAGPNTGELFF

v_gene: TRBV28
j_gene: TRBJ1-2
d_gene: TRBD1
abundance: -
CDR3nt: TGTGCCAGTCGGACGGGACAGAATTTATATGGCTACACCTTC
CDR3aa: CASRTGQNLYGYTF